This T cell receptor beta chain was identified in a study of control samples from healthy donors and cancer patients. The CDR3 contains 12 residues. The V gene lost 2 bases and the J gene lost 8 bases, with 12 bases spanning the gap. CDR1 and CDR2 from the germline V gene are GTSNPN and SVGIG (reference sequence). Clones were sequenced by immunoSEQ multiplex PCR, and TCRdb holds only the in-frame ones, with some missing. In all, the sample yields under 200,000 clones. The material sequenced was blood. The genes are TRBV30 and TRBJ1-2; no reliable D call. This receptor was obtained from a woman in her twenties or thirties in good health. As DNA, the CDR3 is TGTGCCTGGAGTCCTCGGGCCGGGGGCTACACCTTC. Protein: CAWSPRAGGYTF. The variable domain in full, with the rest retrieved from reference TRBV30 and TRBJ1-2, is SQTIHQWPATLVQPVGSPLSLECTVEGTSNPNLYWYRQAAGRGLQLLFYSVGIGQISSEVPQNLSASRPQDRQFILSSKKLLLSDSGFYLCAWSPRAGGYTFGSGTRLTVV.